The clone carrying this T cell receptor beta chain was found a few times. No antigen is known for it. The sample belongs to a study of early T cells in non-severe SARS-CoV-2 infection. About the study: Whole-blood bulk RNA, unsorted, was sequenced, and chains were unpaired. Study-wide findings and caveats: The matching step, a VDJdb search, favored anti-spike CD8 responses and missed private and CD4 specificities.

Looked up from germline, CDR1 is MNHNY and CDR2 is SVGAGI (reference sequence). V gave up 5 bases and J gave up 5 bases, with 12 bases separating them. This CDR3 has 13 residues. TCRdb reprocessed the 5' RACE reads via MiXCR and lists one record per CDR3 protein. The table has about 130,000 distinct CDR3 sequences, approximately 15% seen once; the top ten hold less than 25%. The origin of this receptor is an adult who was a healthcare worker with PCR-confirmed SARS-CoV-2 infection or an uninfected control (not recorded which). The sequenced sample consisted of whole blood. The J gene is TRBJ2-5, the V gene TRBV6-6, with D possibly matching TRBD1 (5 bases). The chain's CDR3 is CASSRGPRETQYF. The CDR3 DNA reads as TGTGCCAGCAGTAGGGGCCCTCGGGAGACCCAGTACTTC.